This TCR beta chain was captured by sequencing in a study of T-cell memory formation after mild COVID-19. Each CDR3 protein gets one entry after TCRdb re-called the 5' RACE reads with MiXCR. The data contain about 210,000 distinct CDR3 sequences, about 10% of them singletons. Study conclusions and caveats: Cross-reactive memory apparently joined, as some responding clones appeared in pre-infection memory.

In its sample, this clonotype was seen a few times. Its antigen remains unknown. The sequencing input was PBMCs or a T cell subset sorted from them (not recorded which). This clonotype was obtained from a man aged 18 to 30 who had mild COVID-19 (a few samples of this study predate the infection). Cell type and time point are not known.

CDR3: CASSQAGAGAENEQFF. The CDR3 DNA is TGTGCCAGCAGCCAAGCGGGAGCGGGGGCGGAGAATGAGCAGTTCTTC. This chain connects TRBV4-2 to TRBJ2-1; 8 bases are a match to TRBD2. In germline, CDR1 is LGHNA, CDR2 YNFKEQ. The CDR3 consists of 16 residues. Trimming removed 1 base from V and 7 bases from J; junction bases left unmatched: 9.